What follows are 8 T cell receptor beta chains derived from one specimen sequenced in a study of cytomegalovirus exposure and HLA in healthy donors. Amplification used 60 Vbeta primers and 13 Jbeta primers. Repertoires were generated with immunoSEQ multiplex PCR, while TCRdb's copy carries only in-frame clones and drops some. Of 110,000 to 150,000 clones listed, about 10% are singletons. The material sequenced was PBMCs. These receptors were taken from a man over 45 in good health and CMV-seronegative.

The V call is TRBV7-6, the J call TRBJ1-2, with 7 bases that match TRBD1. The germline gives CDR1 SGHVS, CDR2 FNYEAQ. This CDR3 has 14 amino acids. J gave up 2 bases and V 2 bases, and 2 bases lay outside the gene matches. The CDR3 loop is CASSLQQGNYGYTF. As DNA, the CDR3 is TGTGCCAGCAGCTTACAACAGGGGAACTATGGCTACACCTTC.

This clone occurred a few times. The genes are TRBV5-1 and TRBJ2-7; 7 bases align to TRBD1. V dropped 4 bases and J dropped 4; count of bases not matched to a gene: 11. Per the germline V gene, CDR1 is SGHRS and CDR2 is YFSETQ. The CDR3 sequence is 15 residues long. The CDR3 sequence: CASSISTGPRYEQYF. CDR3 DNA: TGCGCCAGCAGCATATCGACAGGGCCGCGGTACGAGCAGTACTTC.

The rearrangement uses TRBV28 and TRBJ1-5; D possibly corresponds to TRBD1 (6 bases). The CDR3 extends over 14 amino acids. The germline V gene encodes CDR1 MDHEN and CDR2 SYDVKM. V lost 8 bases and J lost 3, with 14 bases in between. The CDR3 loop is CASGPRDNNQPQHF. CDR3 nucleotide sequence: TGTGCCAGCGGGCCGAGGGACAACAATCAGCCCCAGCATTTT.

The chain recombines TRBV5-1 with TRBJ1-2, with unresolved D. This CDR3 contains 12 residues. V lost 2 bases and J 8 bases, leaving 10 bases between the germline ends. CDR1 is SGHRS and CDR2 is YFSETQ in the germline V gene. The CDR3 loop reads CASSFETRGYTF. CDR3 nucleotides: TGCGCCAGCAGCTTTGAGACTAGGGGCTACACCTTC.

The chain uses TRBV4-2 and TRBJ2-3; 11 positions match TRBD2. Germline V lookup: CDR1 LGHNA, CDR2 YNFKEQ. The ends lost 3 bases at V and 0 bases at J; junction bases unmatched: 5. The CDR3 extends over 17 amino acids. The CDR3, as DNA: TGTGCCAGCAGCCAGGGACTAGCGGACCTTAGCACAGATACGCAGTATTTT. Its translation: CASSQGLADLSTDTQYF.

The chain uses TRBV15 and TRBJ2-1, with a weak D call TRBD2 (6 bases). Trimming took off 6 bases at V and 1 base at J, with 22 bases between the two ends. Germline loops: CDR1 LNHNV, CDR2 YYDKDF (reference sequence). CDR3 size: 18 residues. This chain's CDR3 is CATRAEGLPIGSYNEQFF. The DNA of the CDR3 is TGTGCCACCAGGGCGGAGGGCCTCCCTATAGGGTCCTACAATGAGCAGTTCTTC.

V usage is TRBV7-9 and J usage is TRBJ2-7; the match to TRBD2 covers 10 bases. The V gene end was trimmed by 5 bases and the J gene end by 2 bases; junction bases not matched to a gene: 6. There are 15 residues in the CDR3. Germline CDR1 SEHNR, CDR2 FQNEAQ (reference sequence). The CDR3 sequence: CASSGRTSGTYEQYF. DNA for the CDR3: TGTGCCAGCAGCGGCAGGACTAGCGGTACCTACGAGCAGTACTTC.

This clone was detected only a few times. The J gene is TRBJ2-2, the V gene TRBV9; no reliable D call. This CDR3 is built from 14 residues. The V gene's germline CDR1 is SGDLS and CDR2 YYNGEE. Between the trimmed V and J ends, which lost 1 base and 3 bases, there was a span of 7 bases. The CDR3 here is CASSVYSHTGELFF. The CDR3 DNA reads TGTGCCAGCAGCGTATACAGCCACACCGGGGAGCTGTTTTTT.